This is a list of T cell receptor beta chains from one sample in a study of blood T cell repertoires in COVID-19. Sequencing used immunoSEQ multiplex PCR; TCRdb keeps in-frame clones, though not all of them. The table records roughly 180,000 clones, roughly 88% of them present only once. Sequenced: peripheral blood. The receptors originated from a woman aged 25-40 years with acute or convalescent COVID-19. Both conserved end residues are part of each CDR3. D genes are given only for firm matches. The listing skips clone size in some rows; elsewhere it reads once, few, many or a size class.

D gene	V gene	clone size	J gene	CDR3 DNA	CDR3 protein
NA	TRBV2	NA	TRBJ2-5	TGTGCCAGCAGGGTAGCGGCGGAGACCCAGTACTTC	CASRVAAETQYF
TRBD1	TRBV11-3	NA	TRBJ1-1	TGTGCCAGCAGCTTACAGGGGGCGGGTACTGAAGCTTTCTTT	CASSLQGAGTEAFF
NA	TRBV10-3	NA	TRBJ2-5	TGTGCCATCAGTGGACAGGCTACGGAGACCCAGTACTTC	CAISGQATETQYF
TRBD2	TRBV5-1	NA	TRBJ2-2	TGCGCCAGCAGCAAAGGGAGCGGGAGGGTCGACACCGGGGAGCTGTTTTTT	CASSKGSGRVDTGELFF
NA	TRBV14	NA	TRBJ1-1	TGTGCCAGCAGCTTCCTCGACAGGGAAGCTTTCTTT	CASSFLDREAFF
NA	TRBV4-1	NA	TRBJ1-5	TGCGCCAGCAGCCAAGTGCCAGGGGATCAGCCCCAGCATTTT	CASSQVPGDQPQHF
NA	TRBV29-1	NA	TRBJ2-5	TGCAGCGTTGTGTCTCTCGGAGAGACCCAGTACTTC	CSVVSLGETQYF
NA	TRBV11-2	NA	TRBJ2-5	TGTGCCAGCAGCTTAGCGGGTGAGACCCAGTACTTC	CASSLAGETQYF
NA	TRBV11-3	NA	TRBJ2-7	TGTGCCAGCAGCTTAGATCGAGGGGGATGGGAGCAGTACTTC	CASSLDRGGWEQYF
NA	TRBV5-1	NA	TRBJ2-5	TGCGCCAGCAGCTTGGTCTACCAAGAGACCCAGTACTTC	CASSLVYQETQYF
NA	TRBV4-2	NA	TRBJ1-4	TGTGCCAGCAGCCAAGAGAGAGGCCTAGGTCGACTGTTTTTT	CASSQERGLGRLFF
NA	TRBV6-5	NA	TRBJ1-3	TGTGCCAGCAGTTACTCGTTCGCTGGAAACACCATATATTTT	CASSYSFAGNTIYF
TRBD1	TRBV6-5	NA	TRBJ1-5	TGTGCCAGCGCCTGGACAGGGGGCAATCAGCCCCAGCATTTT	CASAWTGGNQPQHF
TRBD1	TRBV11-3	NA	TRBJ2-2	TGTGCCAGCAGCCCCGGGACAGGGAAAACCGGGGAGCTGTTTTTT	CASSPGTGKTGELFF
TRBD2	TRBV27	few	TRBJ2-7	TGTGCCAGCAGTTTATCCGGCGGGAGCTCCTACGAGCAGTACTTC	CASSLSGGSSYEQYF
TRBD2	TRBV11-3	NA	TRBJ2-1	TGTGCCAGCAGCTTAGAGAAAGGGACTAGCGGGAGCTTTGAGCAGTTCTTC	CASSLEKGTSGSFEQFF
NA	TRBV28	NA	TRBJ2-7	TGTGCCAGCAGTTTCCCATTCTACGAGCAGTACTTC	CASSFPFYEQYF
NA	TRBV5-1	NA	TRBJ2-7	TGCGCCAGCGGTCTTAACGGCTACGAGCAGTACTTC	CASGLNGYEQYF
TRBD1	TRBV28	NA	TRBJ2-2	TGTGCCAGCAGTGAACAGGGGGTGGACACCGGGGAGCTGTTTTTT	CASSEQGVDTGELFF
NA	TRBV11-3	NA	TRBJ2-7	TGTGCCAGCAGCTTAGGACTAGTGGGGGAGCAGTACTTC	CASSLGLVGEQYF
NA	TRBV24-1	NA	TRBJ1-1	TGTGCCACCAGTGATAATACAGTGGGTCAAGCTTTCTTT	CATSDNTVGQAFF
NA	TRBV7-2	NA	TRBJ2-5	TGTGCCAGCAGCTTAAGGTTAGGCGGGGAAGAGACCCAGTACTTC	CASSLRLGGEETQYF
TRBD2	TRBV5-1	NA	TRBJ2-1	TGCGCCAGCTCTTCTAGCGGGAGGCCCAATGAGCAGTTCTTC	CASSSSGRPNEQFF
TRBD1	TRBV13	NA	TRBJ1-1	TGTGCCAGCAGCTCCATACGCGCCGGACAGGGGAACACTGAAGCTTTCTTT	CASSSIRAGQGNTEAFF
NA	TRBV4-1	NA	TRBJ2-3	TGCGCCAGCAAGGGAAGGGGCTTCACAGATACGCAGTATTTT	CASKGRGFTDTQYF
NA	TRBV28	NA	TRBJ1-2	TGTGCCAGCAGTTTTCGTGAGGGTGGCTACACCTTC	CASSFREGGYTF
NA	TRBV7-8	NA	TRBJ1-2	TGTGCCAGCACCAATTTGCGGGGGGATTATGGCTACACCTTC	CASTNLRGDYGYTF
TRBD1	TRBV6-1	NA	TRBJ1-2	TGTGCCAGCAGTGAAGAAAAGCCGGGGACAGGGAACTATGGCTACACCTTC	CASSEEKPGTGNYGYTF
NA	TRBV25-1	NA	TRBJ2-1	TGTGCCAGCAGTGAAAGGGGGTATGAGCAGTTCTTC	CASSERGYEQFF
TRBD1	TRBV5-5	NA	TRBJ1-2	TGTGCCAGCAGCTTGTTATGGGTAACAGGGGGCGTCCTCTATGGCTACACCTTC	CASSLLWVTGGVLYGYTF
NA	TRBV4-1	NA	TRBJ2-1	TGCGCCAGCAGCCGAGAATATTCCTACAATGAGCAGTTCTTC	CASSREYSYNEQFF
NA	TRBV19	NA	TRBJ2-1	TGTGCCAGTCGGGGGGCGGATGAGCAGTTCTTC	CASRGADEQFF
TRBD2	TRBV7-8	NA	TRBJ2-1	TGTGCCAGCAGCTTAGTAGCGGGAGGGCCGAAGTATGAGCAGTTCTTC	CASSLVAGGPKYEQFF
TRBD1	TRBV18	NA	TRBJ2-6	TGTGCCAGCTCACCACGGCCGGGACAGGGGTCTGGGGCCAACGTCCTGACTTTC	CASSPRPGQGSGANVLTF
NA	TRBV28	NA	TRBJ2-4	TGTGCCAGCAGTCCGAGCGGCCCAAACATTCAGTACTTC	CASSPSGPNIQYF
NA	TRBV6-5	NA	TRBJ1-3	TGTGCGTCGCGGGAAGGGGACACCATATATTTT	CASREGDTIYF
NA	TRBV29-1	NA	TRBJ2-2	TGCAGCGTTGAAGGGCACGGGGAGCTGTTTTTT	CSVEGHGELFF
NA	TRBV11-3	NA	TRBJ2-5	TGTGCCAGCAGCTTAGAAGGGGTTTTAGAGACCCAGTACTTC	CASSLEGVLETQYF
TRBD1	TRBV6-6	NA	TRBJ2-2	TGTGCCAGCAGTTACCCACACAGGGGCGACACCGGGGAGCTGTTTTTT	CASSYPHRGDTGELFF
TRBD1	TRBV5-1	once	TRBJ2-1	TGCGCCAGCAGCTCTCTTAGGCGACAGGGCCTCCTCGGAGAGCAGTTCTTC	CASSSLRRQGLLGEQFF
NA	TRBV19	once	TRBJ1-6	TGTGCCAGTAGTATCGCGCCTCAGGGTAATTCACCCCTCCACTTT	CASSIAPQGNSPLHF